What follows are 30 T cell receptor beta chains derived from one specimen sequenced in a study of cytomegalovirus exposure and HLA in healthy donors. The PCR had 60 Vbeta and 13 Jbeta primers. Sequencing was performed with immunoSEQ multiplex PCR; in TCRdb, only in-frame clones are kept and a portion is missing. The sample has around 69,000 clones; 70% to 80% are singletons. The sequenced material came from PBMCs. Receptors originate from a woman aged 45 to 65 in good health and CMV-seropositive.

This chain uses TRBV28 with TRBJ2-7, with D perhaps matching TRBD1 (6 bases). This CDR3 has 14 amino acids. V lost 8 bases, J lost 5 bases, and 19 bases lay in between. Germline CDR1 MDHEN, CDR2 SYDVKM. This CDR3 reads CASLSPQGRDEQYF. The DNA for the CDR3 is TGTGCCAGCCTAAGCCCACAGGGCCGGGACGAGCAGTACTTC. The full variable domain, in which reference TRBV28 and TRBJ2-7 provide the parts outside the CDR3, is DVKVTQSSRYLVKRTGEKVFLECVQDMDHENMFWYRQDPGLGLRLIYFSYDVKMKEKGDIPEGYSVSREKKERFSLILESASTNQTSMYLCASLSPQGRDEQYFGPGTRLTVT.

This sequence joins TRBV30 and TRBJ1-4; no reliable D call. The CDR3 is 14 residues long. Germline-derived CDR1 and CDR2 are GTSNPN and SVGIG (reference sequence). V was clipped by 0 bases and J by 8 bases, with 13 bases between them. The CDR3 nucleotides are TGTGCCTGGAGTGTTGCGGGGAGGGAGGAAAAACTGTTTTTT. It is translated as CAWSVAGREEKLFF.

The CDR3 here is CASSPRTSFEQFF. The CDR3 DNA is TGTGCCAGCAGTCCCCGGACTAGCTTTGAGCAGTTCTTC. The chain joins TRBV28 to TRBJ2-1; 8 positions match TRBD2. The CDR3 totals 13 residues. V lost 5 bases, J lost 9 bases, and 6 bases stayed unmatched. The germline V gene has CDR1 MDHEN and CDR2 SYDVKM.

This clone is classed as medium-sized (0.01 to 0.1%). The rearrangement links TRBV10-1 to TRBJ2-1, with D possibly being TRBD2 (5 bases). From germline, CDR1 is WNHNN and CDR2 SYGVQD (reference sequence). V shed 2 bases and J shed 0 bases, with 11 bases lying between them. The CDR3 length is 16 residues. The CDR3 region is CASSEELGSSYNEQFF. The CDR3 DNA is TGCGCCAGCAGTGAGGAACTAGGTAGCTCCTACAATGAGCAGTTCTTC.

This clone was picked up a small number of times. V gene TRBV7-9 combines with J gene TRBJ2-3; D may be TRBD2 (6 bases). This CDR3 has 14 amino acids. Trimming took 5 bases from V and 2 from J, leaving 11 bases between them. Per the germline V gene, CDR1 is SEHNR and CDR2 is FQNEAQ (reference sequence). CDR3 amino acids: CASSPGEYTDTQYF. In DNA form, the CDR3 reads TGTGCCAGCAGCCCGGGAGAGTACACAGATACGCAGTATTTT.

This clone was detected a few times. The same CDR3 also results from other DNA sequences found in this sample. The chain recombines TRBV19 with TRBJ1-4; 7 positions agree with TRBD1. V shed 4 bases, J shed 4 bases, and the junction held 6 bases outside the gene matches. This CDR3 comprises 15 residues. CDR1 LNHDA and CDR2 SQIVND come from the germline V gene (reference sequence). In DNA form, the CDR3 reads TGTGCCAGTAGTAACCGACAGGGCCTTAATGAAAAACTGTTTTTT. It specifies CASSNRQGLNEKLFF.

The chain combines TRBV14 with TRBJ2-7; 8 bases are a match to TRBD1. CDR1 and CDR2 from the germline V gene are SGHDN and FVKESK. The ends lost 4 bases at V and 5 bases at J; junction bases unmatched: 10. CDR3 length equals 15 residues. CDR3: CASSRRTGQTHEQYF. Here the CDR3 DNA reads TGTGCCAGCAGCCGGAGGACAGGGCAAACCCACGAGCAGTACTTC.

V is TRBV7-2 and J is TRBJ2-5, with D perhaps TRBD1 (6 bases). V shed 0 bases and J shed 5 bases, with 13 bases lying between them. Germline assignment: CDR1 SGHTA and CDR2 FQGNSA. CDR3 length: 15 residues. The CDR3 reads CASSLAYGGGETQYF. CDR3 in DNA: TGTGCCAGCAGCTTAGCCTATGGGGGCGGGGAGACCCAGTACTTC.

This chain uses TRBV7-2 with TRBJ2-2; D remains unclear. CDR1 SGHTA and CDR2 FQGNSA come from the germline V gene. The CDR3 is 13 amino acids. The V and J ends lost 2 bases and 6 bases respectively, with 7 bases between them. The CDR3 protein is CASSLLSSGELFF. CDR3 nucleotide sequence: TGTGCCAGCAGCTTACTCAGTTCCGGGGAGCTGTTTTTT.

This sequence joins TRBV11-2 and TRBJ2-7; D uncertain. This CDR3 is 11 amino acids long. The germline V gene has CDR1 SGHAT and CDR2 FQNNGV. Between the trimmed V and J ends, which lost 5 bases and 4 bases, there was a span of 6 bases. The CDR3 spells CASSPLYEQYF. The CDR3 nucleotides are TGTGCCAGCAGCCCCCTGTACGAGCAGTACTTC.

The chain's CDR3 is CASSHDRGNNQPQHF. For the CDR3, the DNA is TGCGCCAGCAGCCATGACAGGGGAAACAATCAGCCCCAGCATTTT. This rearrangement joins TRBV4-1 to TRBJ1-5; 8 bases agree with TRBD1. The trim removed 3 bases at V and 3 bases at J, leaving 4 bases unmatched. Germline V gene sequence: CDR1 MGHRA, CDR2 YSYEKL. This CDR3 is 15 amino acids long.

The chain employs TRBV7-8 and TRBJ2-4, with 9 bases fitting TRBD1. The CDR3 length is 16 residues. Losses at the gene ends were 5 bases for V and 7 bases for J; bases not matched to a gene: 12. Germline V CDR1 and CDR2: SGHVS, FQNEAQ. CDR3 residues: CASSKDRGVFFNIQYF. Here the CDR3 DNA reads TGTGCCAGCAGCAAGGACAGGGGAGTATTCTTTAACATTCAGTACTTC.

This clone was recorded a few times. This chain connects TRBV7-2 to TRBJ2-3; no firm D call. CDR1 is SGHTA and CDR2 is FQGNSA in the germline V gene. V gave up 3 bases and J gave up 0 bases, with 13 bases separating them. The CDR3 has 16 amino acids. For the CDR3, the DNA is TGTGCCAGCAGCTTTACAGTGATCCCTAGCACAGATACGCAGTATTTT. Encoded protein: CASSFTVIPSTDTQYF. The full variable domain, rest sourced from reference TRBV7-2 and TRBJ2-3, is GAGVSQSPSNKVTEKGKDVELRCDPISGHTALYWYRQSLGQGLEFLIYFQGNSAPDKSGLPSDRFSAERTGGSVSTLTIQRTQQEDSAVYLCASSFTVIPSTDTQYFGPGTRLTVL.

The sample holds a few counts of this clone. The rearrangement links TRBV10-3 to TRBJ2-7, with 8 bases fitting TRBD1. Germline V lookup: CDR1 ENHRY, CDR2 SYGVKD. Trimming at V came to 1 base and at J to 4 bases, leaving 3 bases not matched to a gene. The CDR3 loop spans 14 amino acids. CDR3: CAISELRQGYEQYF. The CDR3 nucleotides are TGTGCCATCAGTGAGTTGCGACAGGGGTACGAGCAGTACTTC.

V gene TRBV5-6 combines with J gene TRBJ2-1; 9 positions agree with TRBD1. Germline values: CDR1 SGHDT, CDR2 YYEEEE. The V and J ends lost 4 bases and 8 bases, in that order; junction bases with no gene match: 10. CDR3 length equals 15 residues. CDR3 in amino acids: CASSARDRARDEQFF. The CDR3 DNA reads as TGTGCCAGCAGCGCCCGGGACAGGGCCCGGGATGAGCAGTTCTTC.

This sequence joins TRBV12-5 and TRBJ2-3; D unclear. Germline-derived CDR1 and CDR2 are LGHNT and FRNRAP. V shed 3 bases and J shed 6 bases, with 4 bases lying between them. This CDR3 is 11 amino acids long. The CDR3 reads CASGFIDTQYF. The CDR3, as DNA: TGTGCTAGTGGTTTTATCGATACGCAGTATTTT.

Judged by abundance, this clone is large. The CDR3 spells CASSLVPGTVSEQYF. CDR3 nucleotide sequence: TGTGCCAGCAGCTTAGTCCCGGGGACAGTTTCCGAGCAGTACTTC. The rearrangement uses TRBV7-6 and TRBJ2-7, with 7 bases aligning to TRBD1. V shed 1 base and J 6 bases; nucleotides not matched to a gene: 9. CDR1 is SGHVS and CDR2 is FNYEAQ in the germline V gene. This CDR3 is built from 15 residues.

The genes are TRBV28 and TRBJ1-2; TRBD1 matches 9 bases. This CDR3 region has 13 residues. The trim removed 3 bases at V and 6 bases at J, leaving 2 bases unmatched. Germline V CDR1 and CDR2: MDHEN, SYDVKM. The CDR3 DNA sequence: TGTGCCAGCAGTTTGAGACAGGGGGATGGCTACACCTTC. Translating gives CASSLRQGDGYTF.

CDR3 DNA sequence: TGTGCCAGCAGCGCCCGTGGAGGGGAGGGAGACGAGCAGTACTTC. It yields the protein CASSARGGEGDEQYF. The chain carries TRBV9 and TRBJ2-7; 7 bases are shared with TRBD2. The trim removed 3 bases at V and 5 bases at J, leaving 11 bases unmatched. The CDR3 covers 15 residues. The germline gives CDR1 SGDLS, CDR2 YYNGEE.

CDR3 sequence reads: CASSLGLAGGGYEQYF. In DNA form, the CDR3 reads TGTGCCAGCAGCTTGGGTCTAGCGGGGGGCGGCTACGAGCAGTACTTC. The J gene is TRBJ2-7, the V gene TRBV5-5; 11 positions agree with TRBD2. The CDR3 sequence is 16 residues long. V was pared by 0 bases and J by 3 bases, with 5 bases of the junction left unmatched. Germline V CDR1 and CDR2: SGHKS, YYEKEE (reference sequence). Looking up the rest from reference TRBV5-5 and TRBJ2-7 gives the full variable domain: DAGVTQSPTHLIKTRGQQVTLRCSPISGHKSVSWYQQVLGQGPQFIFQYYEKEERGRGNFPDRFSARQFPNYSSELNVNALLLGDSALYLCASSLGLAGGGYEQYFGPGTRLTVT.

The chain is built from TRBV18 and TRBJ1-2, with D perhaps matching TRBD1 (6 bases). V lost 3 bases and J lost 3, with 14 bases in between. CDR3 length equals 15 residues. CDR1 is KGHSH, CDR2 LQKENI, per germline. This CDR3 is CASSPDAGAHYGYTF. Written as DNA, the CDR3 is TGTGCCAGCTCACCGGACGCAGGGGCTCACTATGGCTACACCTTC.

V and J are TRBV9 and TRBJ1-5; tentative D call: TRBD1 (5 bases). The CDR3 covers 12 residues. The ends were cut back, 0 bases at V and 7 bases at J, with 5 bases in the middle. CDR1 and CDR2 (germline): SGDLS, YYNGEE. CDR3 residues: CASSVAGQPQHF. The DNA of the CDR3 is TGTGCCAGCAGCGTAGCAGGGCAGCCCCAGCATTTT.

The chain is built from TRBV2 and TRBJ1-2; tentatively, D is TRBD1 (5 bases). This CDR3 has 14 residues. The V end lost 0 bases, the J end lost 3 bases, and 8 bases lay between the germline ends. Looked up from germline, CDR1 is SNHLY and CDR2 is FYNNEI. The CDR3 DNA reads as TGTGCCAGCAGTGAAGCGCCAGGGTACTATGGCTACACCTTC. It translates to CASSEAPGYYGYTF.

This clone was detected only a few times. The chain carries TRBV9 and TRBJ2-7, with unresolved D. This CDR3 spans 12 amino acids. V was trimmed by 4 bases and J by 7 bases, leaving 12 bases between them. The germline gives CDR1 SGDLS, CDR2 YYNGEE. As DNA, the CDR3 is TGTGCCAGCAGCCCGACGTCCGGGGAGCAGTACTTC. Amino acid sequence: CASSPTSGEQYF.

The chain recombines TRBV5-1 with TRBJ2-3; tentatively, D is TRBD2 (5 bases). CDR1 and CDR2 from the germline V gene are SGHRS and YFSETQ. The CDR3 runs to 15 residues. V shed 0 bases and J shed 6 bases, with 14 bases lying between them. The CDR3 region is CASSLASASYDTQYF. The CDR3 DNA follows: TGCGCCAGCAGCTTGGCCTCGGCTAGCTATGATACGCAGTATTTT.

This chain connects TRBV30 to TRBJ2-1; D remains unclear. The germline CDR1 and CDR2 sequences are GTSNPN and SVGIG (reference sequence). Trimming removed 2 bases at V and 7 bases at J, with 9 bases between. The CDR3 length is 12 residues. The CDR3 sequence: CAWSPWANEQFF. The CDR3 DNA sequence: TGTGCCTGGAGTCCTTGGGCGAATGAGCAGTTCTTC.

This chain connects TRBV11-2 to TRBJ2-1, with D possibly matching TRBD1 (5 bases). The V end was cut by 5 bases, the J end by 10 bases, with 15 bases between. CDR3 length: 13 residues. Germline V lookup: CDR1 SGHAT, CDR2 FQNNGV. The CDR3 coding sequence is TGTGCCAGCAGCCAGGCCCTGGGGCACGAGCAGTTCTTC. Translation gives CASSQALGHEQFF.

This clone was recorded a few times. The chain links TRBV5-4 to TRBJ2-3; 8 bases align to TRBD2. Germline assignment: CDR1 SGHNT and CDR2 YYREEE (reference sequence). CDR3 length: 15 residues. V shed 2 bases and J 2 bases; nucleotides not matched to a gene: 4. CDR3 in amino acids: CASSLSGGDTDTQYF. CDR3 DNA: TGTGCCAGCAGCTTAAGCGGGGGAGACACAGATACGCAGTATTTT.

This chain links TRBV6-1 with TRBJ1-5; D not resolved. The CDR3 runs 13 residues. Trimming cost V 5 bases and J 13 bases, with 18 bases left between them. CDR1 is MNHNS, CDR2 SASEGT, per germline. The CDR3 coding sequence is TGTGCCAGCAGTTGGAAAGAGAGGGCGTCTCAGCATTTT. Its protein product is CASSWKERASQHF.

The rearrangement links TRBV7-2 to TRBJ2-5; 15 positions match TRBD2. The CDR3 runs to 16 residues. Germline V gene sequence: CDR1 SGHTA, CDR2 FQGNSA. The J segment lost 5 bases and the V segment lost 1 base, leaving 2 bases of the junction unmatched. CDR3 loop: CASSLGTSGGAETQYF. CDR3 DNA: TGTGCCAGCAGCTTAGGGACTAGCGGGGGGGCCGAGACCCAGTACTTC. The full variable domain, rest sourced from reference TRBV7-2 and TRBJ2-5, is GAGVSQSPSNKVTEKGKDVELRCDPISGHTALYWYRQSLGQGLEFLIYFQGNSAPDKSGLPSDRFSAERTGGSVSTLTIQRTQQEDSAVYLCASSLGTSGGAETQYFGPGTRLLVL.